These T cell receptor beta chains were read from a single sample in a study of CD8 T cells in Susac syndrome. TCRdb fed the immunoSEQ multiplex PCR reads into MiXCR, producing one record per CDR3 protein. This table has about 130,000 distinct CDR3 sequences, over 90% appearing once. Sequenced: CD8+ T cells from PBMCs. The source is a human donor with Susac syndrome. Each CDR3 is given with its conserved first and last residue. The D gene is left open where the match is weak. Not every row has a clone size; where given, it reads once, few, many or a size class.

>TRBJ2-1|TRBD2|-|TRBV3-1
CASSQDFLAGGGDEQFF
TGTGCCAGCAGCCAAGATTTCCTAGCGGGAGGGGGGGATGAGCAGTTCTTC
>TRBJ2-1|TRBD1|-|TRBV29-1
CSVEVGGTGGNEQFF
TGCAGCGTTGAAGTTGGAGGGACAGGGGGCAATGAGCAGTTCTTC
>TRBJ2-2|TRBD2|-|TRBV7-9
CASSILAVDNTGELFF
TGTGCCAGCAGTATACTAGCGGTAGATAACACCGGGGAGCTGTTTTTT
>TRBJ2-5|-|-|TRBV15
CATSSQGSETQYF
TGTGCCACCAGCAGCCAGGGGTCAGAGACCCAGTACTTC
>TRBJ1-4|-|-|TRBV12-3/TRBV12-4
CASSPAGGKVEEKLFF
TGTGCCAGCAGTCCGGCCGGGGGCAAGGTCGAGGAAAAACTGTTTTTT
>TRBJ2-5|-|once|TRBV27
CASSLMGSEETQYF
TGTGCCAGCAGTTTAATGGGTTCAGAAGAGACCCAGTACTTC
>TRBJ2-1|-|-|TRBV28
CASSFLLASGSYNEQFF
TGTGCCAGCAGTTTTCTACTCGCGAGCGGCTCCTACAATGAGCAGTTCTTC
>TRBJ2-7|-|-|TRBV9
CASSVSSAYEQYF
TGTGCCAGCAGCGTCTCCAGCGCCTACGAGCAGTACTTC
>TRBJ2-1|-|once|TRBV24-1
CATSVAPWNEQFF
TGTGCCACCAGTGTGGCTCCTTGGAATGAGCAGTTCTTC
>TRBJ1-1|-|-|TRBV27
CASSFEGTEAFF
TGTGCCAGCAGTTTCGAAGGGACTGAAGCTTTCTTT
>TRBJ1-1|-|-|TRBV4-1
CASSQDTMGGGAFF
TGCGCCAGCAGCCAAGATACTATGGGCGGGGGAGCTTTCTTT
>TRBJ2-7|-|-|TRBV19
CASSMGAGSYEQYF
TGTGCCAGTAGTATGGGAGCCGGGAGTTACGAGCAGTACTTC
>TRBJ2-1|TRBD2|-|TRBV5-7
CASSLAGAGGPNYNEQFF
TGTGCCAGCAGCTTGGCTGGGGCGGGAGGGCCAAACTACAATGAGCAGTTCTTC